These 22 T cell receptor beta chains were sequenced from one sample in a study of regulatory T cells in long-lasting Graves disease. Specified time point: persistent/refractory GD, antithyroid drugs over 5 years with positive TRAb. The TCR library was prepared using RNA isolated from PBMCs. Arm-PCR of CDR3 regions and iRepertoire HTBI primers were the basis on which TCR beta libraries were built. TCRdb itself ran the multiplex PCR reads through MiXCR, one entry per CDR3 protein. The repertoire holds 450,000 or so distinct CDR3 sequences, with approximately 22% as singletons. The source was peripheral blood mononuclear cells (PBMCs), collected when the disease was refractory, from a patient treated with antithyroid drugs. The receptors were sampled from a female donor with Graves disease.

This clonotype was seen many times. J is TRBJ1-2 and V is TRBV20-1, with D possibly matching TRBD1 (6 bases). Per germline, CDR1 DFQATT and CDR2 SNEGSKA (reference sequence). Trimming took 6 bases from V and 1 from J, leaving 27 bases between them. CDR3 length: 18 residues. The CDR3 coding sequence is TGCAGTGCCCAGGGGACCTGGGGCGAGGAGGAGTATAACTATGGCTACACCTTC. Translating gives CSAQGTWGEEEYNYGYTF.

This clonotype was detected ten times or more. The chain combines TRBV20-1 with TRBJ2-7; D is unclear. Germline V lookup: CDR1 DFQATT, CDR2 SNEGSKA (reference sequence). V gave up 3 bases and J gave up 2 bases, with 14 bases separating them. CDR3 length: 14 amino acids. The CDR3 coding sequence is TGCAGTGCTAGTATAGGCAGGACCGCCTACGAGCAGTACTTC. This codes for CSASIGRTAYEQYF.

This clonotype was counted many times. The J gene is TRBJ2-5, the V gene TRBV6-6; TRBD2 matches 9 bases. Trimming took 0 bases from V and 7 from J; bases not matched to a gene: 9. The germline gives CDR1 MNHNY, CDR2 SVGAGI (reference sequence). The CDR3 contains 16 residues. DNA of the CDR3: TGTGCCAGCAGTTACTCGACTAGCGGTGAGCTTTTGACCCAGTACTTC. It is translated as CASSYSTSGELLTQYF.

The table lists this clonotype with a count of one. V and J are TRBV20-1 and TRBJ2-3; TRBD2 aligns across 7 bases. Germline V gene data show CDR1 as DFQATT and CDR2 as SNEGSKA (reference sequence). CDR3 length: 12 residues. The CDR3 region has the DNA TGCACCGGAGGACTAGTCACAGATACGCAGTATTTT. Amino acid sequence: CTGGLVTDTQYF.

This clonotype was recorded many times. The V gene is TRBV2, the J gene TRBJ1-2, with 9 bases lining up with TRBD1. V shed 4 bases, J shed 4 bases, and the junction held 7 bases outside the gene matches. The CDR3 is 15 amino acids. Per the germline V gene, CDR1 is SNHLY and CDR2 is FYNNEI. Here the CDR3 reads CASSGAGQGIYGYTF. The CDR3 DNA reads as TGTGCCAGCAGTGGTGCGGGACAGGGCATCTATGGCTACACCTTC.

J is TRBJ2-5 and V is TRBV5-4; D unresolved. V was shortened by 0 bases and J by 5 bases, with 11 bases between the two germline ends. Germline assignment: CDR1 SGHNT and CDR2 YYREEE (reference sequence). There are 14 residues in the CDR3. The CDR3, as DNA: TGTGCCAGCAGCTTGGACCGGAGCAGTGAGACCCAGTACTTC. Protein: CASSLDRSSETQYF.

The rearrangement joins TRBV20-1 to TRBJ1-1, with TRBD1 as a possible D gene (6 bases). The CDR3 extends over 14 amino acids. The V end lost 0 bases, the J end lost 5 bases, and 13 bases lay between the germline ends. Germline V gene data show CDR1 as DFQATT and CDR2 as SNEGSKA (reference sequence). CDR3 in amino acids: CSAREPGARTEAFF. The CDR3 region has the DNA TGCAGTGCTAGAGAACCGGGGGCCAGGACTGAAGCTTTCTTT.

The chain is built from TRBV9 and TRBJ2-6; the D gene is possibly TRBD1 (5 bases). The length of the CDR3 is 16 residues. V lost 3 bases, J lost 4 bases, and 14 bases lay in between. Germline V gives CDR1 SGDLS, CDR2 YYNGEE. The CDR3 nucleotides read TGTGCCAGCAGCGCCCCGAAGGGGCTCGGGGCCAACGTCCTGACTTTC. It is translated as CASSAPKGLGANVLTF.

This clonotype appeared many times. The chain carries TRBV2 and TRBJ2-2, with 7 bases that match TRBD1. The germline gives CDR1 SNHLY, CDR2 FYNNEI. The CDR3 totals 15 residues. J was trimmed by 6 bases and V by 5 bases; bases with no gene match: 9. CDR3 coding DNA: TGTGCCAGCAGTTCTTTGACAGGGAGATCCGGGGAGCTGTTTTTT. Protein: CASSSLTGRSGELFF. Complete variable domain (other parts from reference TRBV2 and TRBJ2-2): EPEVTQTPSHQVTQMGQEVILRCVPISNHLYFYWYRQILGQKVEFLVSFYNNEISEKSEIFDDQFSVERPDGSNFTLKIRSTKLEDSAMYFCASSSLTGRSGELFFGEGSRLTVL.

As regards this clonotype: This sequence may be a read error, since a much larger clone differs from it by one base. The chain couples TRBV12-5 to TRBJ2-7, with D maybe TRBD1 (5 bases). Germline CDR1 and CDR2: LGHNT and FRNRAP. The CDR3 extends over 15 amino acids. Trimming pared 6 bases from V and 0 bases from J, leaving 15 bases between. The CDR3: CASGERGTHSYEQYF. The CDR3 region has the DNA TGTGCTAGTGGAGAAAGGGGCACACACTCCTACGAGCAGTACTTC.

This clonotype has only a few counts. V gene TRBV5-1 combines with J gene TRBJ1-1; D may be TRBD1 (5 bases). This CDR3 has 15 amino acids. Germline V gives CDR1 SGHRS, CDR2 YFSETQ. V was shortened by 5 bases and J by 0 bases, with 14 bases between the two germline ends. This CDR3 reads CASRIYQDMNTEAFF. Written as DNA, the CDR3 is TGCGCCAGCAGAATATATCAGGACATGAACACTGAAGCTTTCTTT.

The rearrangement joins TRBV10-3 to TRBJ2-3; tentatively, D is TRBD2 (6 bases). The germline V gene encodes CDR1 ENHRY and CDR2 SYGVKD. The V end lost 3 bases, the J end lost 0 bases, and 10 bases lay between the germline ends. The CDR3 has 15 amino acids. Written as DNA, the CDR3 is TGTGCCATCAGTGAAACGGCGGGAAGCACAGATACGCAGTATTTT. It encodes CAISETAGSTDTQYF.

This clonotype was observed many times. V gene TRBV6-2 or TRBV6-3 combines with J gene TRBJ1-1, with D hard to call. V was shortened by 2 bases and J by 2 bases, with 9 bases between the two germline ends. CDR1 MNHEY and CDR2 SVGEGT come from the germline V gene. The CDR3 length is 14 residues. The CDR3 coding sequence is TGTGCCAGCAGTTACAATCGGCAAAACACTGAAGCTTTCTTT. Residues: CASSYNRQNTEAFF.

This clonotype was found once. The conserved closing phenylalanine or tryptophan is absent in this CDR3, likely reflecting a read error. The rearrangement links TRBV12-3 or TRBV12-4 to TRBJ1-6, with D possibly TRBD1 on 5 matching bases. V was trimmed by 1 base and J by 14 bases, leaving 12 bases between them. The length of the CDR3 is 13 residues. The CDR3 loop reads CASSLERRGTLHS. As DNA, the CDR3 is TGTGCCAGCAGTTTAGAGCGGAGGGGAACCCTCCACTCT.

Ten or more counts support this clonotype. The CDR3 DNA is TGTGCCAGCAGCCCGAGCGGGAGGGCCGGAGAGACCCAGTACTTC. Translated, it gives CASSPSGRAGETQYF. The genes are TRBV7-3 and TRBJ2-5; 10 bases agree with TRBD2. The CDR3 has 15 amino acids. The junction had 7 bases not matched to a gene; V was cut back by 5 bases and J by 4 bases. Germline assignment: CDR1 SGHTA and CDR2 FQGTGA.

The rearrangement joins TRBV6-1 to TRBJ2-1, with TRBD2 as a possible D gene (6 bases). Germline CDR1 is MNHNS and CDR2 is SASEGT. CDR3 size: 14 residues. V was trimmed by 6 bases and J by 8 bases, leaving 17 bases between them. The CDR3: CASRRGLALYEQFF. The CDR3, as DNA: TGTGCCAGCAGGAGGGGCCTAGCGCTCTATGAGCAGTTCTTC.

This clonotype was seen more than once but under ten times. The chain couples TRBV12-3 or TRBV12-4 to TRBJ1-2; 8 bases line up with TRBD1. The CDR3 has 15 amino acids. J gave up 5 bases and V 5 bases, and 10 bases lay outside the gene matches. CDR3 coding DNA: TGTGCCAGCAGTACAGGGGGGGCGTCTACGTATGGCTACACCTTC. Its protein product is CASSTGGASTYGYTF.

This clonotype came up many times. The chain links TRBV5-1 to TRBJ1-1; D perhaps matches TRBD1 (5 bases). Per germline, CDR1 SGHRS and CDR2 YFSETQ. This CDR3 has 15 residues. Trimming took 0 bases from V and 4 from J, leaving 13 bases between them. The CDR3, as DNA: TGCGCCAGCAGCTTGGTTCGGGGGACGGGCACTGAAGCTTTCTTT. Translating gives CASSLVRGTGTEAFF.

This clonotype was counted only a few times. The J gene is TRBJ2-5, the V gene TRBV12-3 or TRBV12-4, with D maybe TRBD2 (7 bases). CDR3 length: 17 amino acids. Trimming left V 7 bases short and J 3 bases short, with 24 bases between. CDR3 nucleotide sequence: TGTGCCAGCACCCAAGCTGGAGGACGGGGGGCCGAAGAGACCCAGTACTTC. It translates to CASTQAGGRGAEETQYF.

This clonotype showed up just a few times. J is TRBJ1-1 and V is TRBV30, with D tentatively TRBD1 (5 bases). Per germline, CDR1 GTSNPN and CDR2 SVGIG (reference sequence). The CDR3 covers 16 residues. The ends were cut back, 5 bases at V and 0 bases at J, with 19 bases in the middle. The CDR3 here is CAWSETGPPLNTEAFF. The CDR3, as DNA: TGTGCCTGGTCCGAGACGGGGCCTCCCTTGAACACTGAAGCTTTCTTT.

This clonotype turned up a few times. The gene calls are TRBV30 and TRBJ2-2; D is unresolved. CDR1 and CDR2 (germline): GTSNPN, SVGIG (reference sequence). The CDR3 spans 11 residues. The germline V and J ends were trimmed by 5 bases and 11 bases, with 12 bases remaining between them. CDR3 DNA sequence: TGTGCCTGGGTCAATTTCGGAGAGCTGTTTTTT. Translation: CAWVNFGELFF.

This clonotype was detected many times. The rearrangement joins TRBV28 to TRBJ1-2, with D unresolved. The V end lost 4 bases, the J end lost 8 bases, and 17 bases lay between the germline ends. Germline V gene sequence: CDR1 MDHEN, CDR2 SYDVKM. The CDR3 consists of 14 residues. CDR3 protein: CASSSPGSSEGYTF. In nucleotides, the CDR3 is TGTGCCAGCAGTTCACCGGGATCTTCGGAGGGCTACACCTTC.